The present entry profiles one TCR beta chain with its context. Germline V gene sequence: CDR1 MGHRA, CDR2 YSYEKL. There are 16 residues in the CDR3. The ends were cut back, 2 bases at V and 7 bases at J, with 18 bases in the middle. The source of the sample is a study of blood T cell repertoires in COVID-19. About the study: T cells, B-cell-depleted T cells, or PBMCs supplied cDNA or gDNA.

The repertoire was sequenced with immunoSEQ multiplex PCR; TCRdb's copy has only in-frame clones and lacks some. The sample has roughly 400,000 clones, around 87% seen once; the top ten hold around 1.1%. Cohorts were assigned according to the clinical history that participants reported. The TCR comes from a man aged 25 to 40 who had recovered from COVID-19. The sequenced material came from PBMCs or T cells enriched from blood (not recorded which). The chain combines TRBV4-1 with TRBJ2-1, with D possibly being TRBD2 (6 bases). The CDR3 region has the DNA TGCGCCAGCAGCCAATGGCCGGGGGTGGACCATAATGAGCAGTTCTTC. Translating gives CASSQWPGVDHNEQFF.